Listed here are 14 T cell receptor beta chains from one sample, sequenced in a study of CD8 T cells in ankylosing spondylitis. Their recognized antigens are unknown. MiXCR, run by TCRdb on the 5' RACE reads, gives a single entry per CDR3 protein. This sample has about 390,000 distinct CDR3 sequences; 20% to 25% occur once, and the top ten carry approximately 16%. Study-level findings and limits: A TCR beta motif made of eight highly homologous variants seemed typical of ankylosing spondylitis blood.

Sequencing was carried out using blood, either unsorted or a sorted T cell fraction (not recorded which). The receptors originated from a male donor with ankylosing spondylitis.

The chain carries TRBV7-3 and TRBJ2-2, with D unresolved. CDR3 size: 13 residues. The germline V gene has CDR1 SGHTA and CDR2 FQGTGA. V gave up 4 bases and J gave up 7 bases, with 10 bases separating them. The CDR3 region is CASSSGSGGELFF. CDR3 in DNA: TGTGCCAGCAGCTCCGGGTCGGGCGGGGAGCTGTTTTTT.

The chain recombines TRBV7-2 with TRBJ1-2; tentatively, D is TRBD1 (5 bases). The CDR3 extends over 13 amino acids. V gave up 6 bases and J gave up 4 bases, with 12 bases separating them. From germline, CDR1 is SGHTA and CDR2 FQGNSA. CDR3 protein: CASSVERGYGYTF. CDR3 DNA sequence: TGTGCCAGCAGTGTAGAGAGGGGCTATGGCTACACCTTC.

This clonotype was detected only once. The CDR3 DNA reads as TGTGCCAGCACCTCAGCGGGAGTGGCAGATACGCAGTATTTT. The encoded protein is CASTSAGVADTQYF. The chain joins TRBV28 to TRBJ2-3; 8 bases line up with TRBD2. The CDR3 length is 14 residues. V trimming: 7 bases; J trimming: 4 bases; junction bases outside the gene matches: 7. The germline CDR1 and CDR2 sequences are MDHEN and SYDVKM. The variable domain in full, completed from reference TRBV28 and TRBJ2-3, reads DVKVTQSSRYLVKRTGEKVFLECVQDMDHENMFWYRQDPGLGLRLIYFSYDVKMKEKGDIPEGYSVSREKKERFSLILESASTNQTSMYLCASTSAGVADTQYFGPGTRLTVL.

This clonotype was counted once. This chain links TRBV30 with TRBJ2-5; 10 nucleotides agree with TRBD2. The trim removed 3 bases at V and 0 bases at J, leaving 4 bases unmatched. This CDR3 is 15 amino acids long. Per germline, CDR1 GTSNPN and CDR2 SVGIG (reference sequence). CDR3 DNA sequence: TGTGCCTGGAGCATAGGACTAGCGGACCAAGAGACCCAGTACTTC. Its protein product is CAWSIGLADQETQYF. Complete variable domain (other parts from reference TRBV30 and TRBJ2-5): SQTIHQWPATLVQPVGSPLSLECTVEGTSNPNLYWYRQAAGRGLQLLFYSVGIGQISSEVPQNLSASRPQDRQFILSSKKLLLSDSGFYLCAWSIGLADQETQYFGPGTRLLVL.

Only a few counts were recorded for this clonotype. CDR3 sequence reads: CASTSLAGNYEQYF. For the CDR3, the DNA is TGCGCCAGCACGAGTCTAGCGGGCAACTACGAGCAGTACTTC. This chain joins TRBV5-1 and TRBJ2-7, with 8 bases aligning to TRBD2. Germline V gene data show CDR1 as SGHRS and CDR2 as YFSETQ. The CDR3 runs to 14 residues. After removal of 6 bases from V and 3 bases from J, the junction contained 8 bases not matched to a gene. The full variable domain, rest sourced from reference TRBV5-1 and TRBJ2-7, is KAGVTQTPRYLIKTRGQQVTLSCSPISGHRSVSWYQQTPGQGLQFLFEYFSETQRNKGNFPGRFSGRQFSNSRSEMNVSTLELGDSALYLCASTSLAGNYEQYFGPGTRLTVT.

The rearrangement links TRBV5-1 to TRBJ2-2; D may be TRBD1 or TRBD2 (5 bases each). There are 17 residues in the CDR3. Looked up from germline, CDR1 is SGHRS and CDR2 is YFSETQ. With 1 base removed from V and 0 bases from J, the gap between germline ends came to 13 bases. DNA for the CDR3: TGCGCCAGCAGCTTGAACCTTCCGGGACCGAACACCGGGGAGCTGTTTTTT. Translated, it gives CASSLNLPGPNTGELFF.

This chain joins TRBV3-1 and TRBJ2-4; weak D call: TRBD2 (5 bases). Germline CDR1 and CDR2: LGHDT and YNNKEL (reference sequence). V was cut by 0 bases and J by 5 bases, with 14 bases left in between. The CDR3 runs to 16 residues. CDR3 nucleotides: TGTGCCAGCAGCCAAGATCTAGCTTTAGGACAAAACATTCAGTACTTC. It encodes CASSQDLALGQNIQYF.

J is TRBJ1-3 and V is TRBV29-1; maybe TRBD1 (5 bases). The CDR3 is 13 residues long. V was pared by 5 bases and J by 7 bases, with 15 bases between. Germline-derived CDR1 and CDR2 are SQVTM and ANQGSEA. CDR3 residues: CSVLHSGPNTIYF. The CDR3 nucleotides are TGCAGCGTTCTCCATTCGGGACCGAACACCATATATTTT.

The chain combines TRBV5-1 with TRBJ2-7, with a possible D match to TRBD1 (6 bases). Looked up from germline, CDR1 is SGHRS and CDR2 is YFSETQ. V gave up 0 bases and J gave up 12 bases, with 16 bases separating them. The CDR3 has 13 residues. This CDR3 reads CASSLGGTQMRYF. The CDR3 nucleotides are TGCGCCAGCAGCTTGGGGGGGACACAGATGCGGTACTTC.

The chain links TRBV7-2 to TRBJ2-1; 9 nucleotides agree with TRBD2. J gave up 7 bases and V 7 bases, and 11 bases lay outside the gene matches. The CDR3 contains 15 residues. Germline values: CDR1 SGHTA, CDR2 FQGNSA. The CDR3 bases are TGTGCCAGCATTCCGGCGGGAGGGCCGGTGAATGAGCAGTTCTTC. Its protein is CASIPAGGPVNEQFF.

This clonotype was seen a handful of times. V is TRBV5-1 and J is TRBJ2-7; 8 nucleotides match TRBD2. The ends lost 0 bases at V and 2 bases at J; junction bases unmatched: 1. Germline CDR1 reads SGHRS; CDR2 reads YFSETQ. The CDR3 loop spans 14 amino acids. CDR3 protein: CASSLGGGTYEQYF. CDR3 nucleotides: TGCGCCAGCAGCTTGGGCGGGGGGACCTACGAGCAGTACTTC. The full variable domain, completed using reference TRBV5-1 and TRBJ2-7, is KAGVTQTPRYLIKTRGQQVTLSCSPISGHRSVSWYQQTPGQGLQFLFEYFSETQRNKGNFPGRFSGRQFSNSRSEMNVSTLELGDSALYLCASSLGGGTYEQYFGPGTRLTVT.

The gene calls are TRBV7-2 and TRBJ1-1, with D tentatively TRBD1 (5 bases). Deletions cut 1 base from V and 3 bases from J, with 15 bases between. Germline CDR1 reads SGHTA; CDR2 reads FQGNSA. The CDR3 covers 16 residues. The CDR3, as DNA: TGTGCCAGCAGCTTAGTTCTGGGGCCCGGGGACACTGAAGCTTTCTTT. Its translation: CASSLVLGPGDTEAFF.

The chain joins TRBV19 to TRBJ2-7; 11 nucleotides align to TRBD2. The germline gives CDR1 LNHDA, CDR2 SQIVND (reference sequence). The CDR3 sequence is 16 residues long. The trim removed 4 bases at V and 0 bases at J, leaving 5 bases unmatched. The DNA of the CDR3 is TGTGCCAGTAGTAACCCCGGGACTAGCGGCTCCTACGAGCAGTACTTC. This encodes CASSNPGTSGSYEQYF.

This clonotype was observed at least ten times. The CDR3 DNA sequence: TGCGCCAGCAGCTGGGGGGTGGTTATGGAGCAGTTCTTC. Amino acids: CASSWGVVMEQFF. The chain uses TRBV5-1 and TRBJ2-1; D perhaps matches TRBD2 (6 bases). V was shortened by 3 bases and J by 10 bases, with 14 bases between the two germline ends. CDR1 SGHRS and CDR2 YFSETQ come from the germline V gene. CDR3 size: 13 residues.